The clone carrying this T cell receptor beta chain appeared a few times. These data originate in a study of blood T cell repertoires in COVID-19. As for the study in general: Sample material is recorded as cDNA or gDNA derived from T cells, B-cell-depleted T cells, or PBMCs.

Profiling relied on immunoSEQ multiplex PCR, and the TCRdb table lists in-frame clones only, not all of them. The sample gives 80,000 to 95,000 clones, approximately 89% of which show up once; 17% is in the top ten. The length of the CDR3 is 15 residues. With 4 bases removed from V and 0 bases from J, the gap between germline ends came to 13 bases. The germline gives CDR1 SQVTM, CDR2 ANQGSEA. Material: peripheral blood. The gene calls are TRBV29-1 and TRBJ1-5; D might be TRBD1 (5 bases). The receptor was isolated from a human donor in a cohort sampled during active COVID-19. CDR3 amino acids: CSVVEGLYSNQPQHF. CDR3 nucleotide sequence: TGCAGCGTTGTCGAGGGACTCTATAGCAATCAGCCCCAGCATTTT.